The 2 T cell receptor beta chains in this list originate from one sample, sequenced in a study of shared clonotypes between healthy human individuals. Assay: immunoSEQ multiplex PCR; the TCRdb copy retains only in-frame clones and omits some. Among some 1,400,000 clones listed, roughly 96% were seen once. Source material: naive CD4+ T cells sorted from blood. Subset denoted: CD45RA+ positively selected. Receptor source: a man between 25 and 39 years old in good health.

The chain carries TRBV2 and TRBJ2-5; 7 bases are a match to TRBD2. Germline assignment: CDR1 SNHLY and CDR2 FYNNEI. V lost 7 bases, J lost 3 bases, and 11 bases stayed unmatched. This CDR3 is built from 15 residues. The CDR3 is CASTRGGAGKETQYF. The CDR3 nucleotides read TGTGCCAGCACCCGGGGCGGAGCGGGAAAAGAGACCCAGTACTTC. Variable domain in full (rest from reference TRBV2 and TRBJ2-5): EPEVTQTPSHQVTQMGQEVILRCVPISNHLYFYWYRQILGQKVEFLVSFYNNEISEKSEIFDDQFSVERPDGSNFTLKIRSTKLEDSAMYFCASTRGGAGKETQYFGPGTRLLVL.

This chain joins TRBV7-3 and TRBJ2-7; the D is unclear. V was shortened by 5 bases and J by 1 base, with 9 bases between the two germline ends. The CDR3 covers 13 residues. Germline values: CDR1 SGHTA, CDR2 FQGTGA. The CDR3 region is CASSPTASYEQYF. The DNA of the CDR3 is TGTGCCAGCAGCCCTACAGCGTCCTACGAGCAGTACTTC.